This T cell receptor beta chain appears in the sequencing data of a study of siplizumab effects on memory and regulatory T cells (dated by TCRdb to the late 2010s). Context from the whole study: The study examined how the anti-CD2 antibody siplizumab affects alloreactive T-cell subsets in allogeneic mixed lymphocyte reactions built from human PBMCs.

Broad study findings and their caveats: Sequences below about 10^-5 frequency were poorly captured, so only a minor fraction of alloreactive clones could be mapped to unstimulated subsets. About 75-95% of proliferating CD4+ or CD8+ clones could not be given a naive or memory phenotype. Siplizumab significantly lowered the cumulative frequency of alloreactive sequences that could be traced to unstimulated CD4+ memory T cells. Unstimulated naive T cells appeared more diverse than memory T cells, and naive cells seemed to contribute substantially to the alloresponse. Of the alloreactive CD4+ clones that could be mapped, the Treg-derived share averaged about 67% with siplizumab compared with around 27% in control reactions. The suppressive function of proliferating Tregs from siplizumab cultures was not functionally confirmed.

V has 10 bases trimmed and J has 3 bases trimmed; junction bases matching no gene number 6. CDR1 and CDR2, per the germline V gene, are ENHRY and SYGVKD. The CDR3 goes from the cysteine to the phenylalanine over 13 residues. Only CDR3 DNA remains: 39 bases, in frame from the first base. Preparation of the library involved the immunoSEQ multiplex PCR assay. Around 9.9 x 10^4 TCR templates per sample were assayed by the deep sequencing platform. Genomic DNA extracted from sorted T cells was the material used for TCRbeta CDR3 sequencing. The source study handled its data this way. Clonal analysis of TCRbeta CDR3 data was done in the R programming language. Alloreactive CD4+ and CD8+ clones were identified by comparing unstimulated samples to CFSE-low samples taken after the reaction. Regulatory or non-regulatory origin of alloreactive CD4+ clones was assigned by matching sequences to the sorted unstimulated Treg and non-Treg repertoires. Imported from immuneACCESS, the table was reduced by TCRdb to in-frame sequences with V and J called. These copies leave out some clones; in studies compared against another copy, an unresolved V gene accounts for under half, and the cause of the remainder is not known. V and J calls and clone size are as listed in that table; D and trimming were resolved from the DNA. In this sample the table shows over 85,000 clones, 93% of which occur a single time. The biggest ten clones account for approximately 5.9% of the sample.

Points on this clone: What antigen it recognizes has not been identified. Qualities for individual bases were not recorded, and no much larger clone is one base off.

Sorted unstimulated T cells, along with proliferating T cells recovered from mixed lymphocyte reactions, underwent TCRbeta CDR3 sequencing. Fresh whole blood from fewer than 11 HLA-typed healthy donors served as the source for isolating PBMCs. The rearranged segments are TRBV10-3 and TRBJ2-7, with TRBD1 matching 10 junction bases. Sequencing was done on a sample of CD8+ T cells sorted from blood. This receptor was identified in a human donor in good health. The nucleotide sequence is TGTGCCACCTTGGGACAGGGGAACTACGAGCAGTACTTC. Its protein product is CATLGQGNYEQYF.